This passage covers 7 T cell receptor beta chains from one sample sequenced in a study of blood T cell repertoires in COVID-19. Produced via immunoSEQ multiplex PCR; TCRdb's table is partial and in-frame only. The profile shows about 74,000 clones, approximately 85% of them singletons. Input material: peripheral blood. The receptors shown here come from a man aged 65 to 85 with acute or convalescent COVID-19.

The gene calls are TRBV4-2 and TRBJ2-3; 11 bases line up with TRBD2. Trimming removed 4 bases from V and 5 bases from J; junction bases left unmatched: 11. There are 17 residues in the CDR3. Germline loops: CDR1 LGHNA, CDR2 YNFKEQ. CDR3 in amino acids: CASSPRTVSGRGDTQYF. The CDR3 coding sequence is TGTGCCAGCAGCCCACGCACGGTTAGCGGGAGGGGAGATACGCAGTATTTT.

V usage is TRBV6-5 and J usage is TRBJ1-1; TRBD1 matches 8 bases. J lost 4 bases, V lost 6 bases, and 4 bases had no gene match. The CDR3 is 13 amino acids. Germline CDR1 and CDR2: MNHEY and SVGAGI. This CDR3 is CASSLGQGTEAFF. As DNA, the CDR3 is TGTGCCAGCAGCCTCGGACAGGGCACTGAAGCTTTCTTT.

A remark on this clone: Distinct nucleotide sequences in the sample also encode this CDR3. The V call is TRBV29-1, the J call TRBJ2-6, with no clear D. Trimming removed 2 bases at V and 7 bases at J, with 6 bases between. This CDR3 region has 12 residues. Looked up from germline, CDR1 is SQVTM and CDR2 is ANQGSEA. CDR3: CSVESGANVLTF. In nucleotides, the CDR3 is TGCAGCGTTGAATCGGGTGCCAACGTCCTGACTTTC.

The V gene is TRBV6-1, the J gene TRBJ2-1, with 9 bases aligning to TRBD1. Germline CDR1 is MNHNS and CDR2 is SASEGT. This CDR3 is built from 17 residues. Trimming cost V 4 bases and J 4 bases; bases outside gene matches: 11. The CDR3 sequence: CASSAFHSGTGYNEQFF. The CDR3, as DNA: TGTGCCAGCAGTGCTTTTCACTCCGGGACAGGGTACAATGAGCAGTTCTTC.

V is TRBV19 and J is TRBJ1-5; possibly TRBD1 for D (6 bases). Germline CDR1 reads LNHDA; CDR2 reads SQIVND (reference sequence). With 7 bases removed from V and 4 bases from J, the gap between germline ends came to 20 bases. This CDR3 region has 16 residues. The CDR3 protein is CASKGGVGTPNQPQHF. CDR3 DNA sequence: TGTGCCAGTAAAGGGGGAGTTGGGACACCGAATCAGCCCCAGCATTTT.

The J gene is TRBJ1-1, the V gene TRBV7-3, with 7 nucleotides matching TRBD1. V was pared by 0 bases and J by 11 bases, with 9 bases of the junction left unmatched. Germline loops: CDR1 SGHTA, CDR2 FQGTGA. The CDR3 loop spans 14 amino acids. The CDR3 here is CASSLTGTEVDAFF. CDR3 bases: TGTGCCAGCAGCTTAACCGGGACAGAGGTAGACGCTTTCTTT.

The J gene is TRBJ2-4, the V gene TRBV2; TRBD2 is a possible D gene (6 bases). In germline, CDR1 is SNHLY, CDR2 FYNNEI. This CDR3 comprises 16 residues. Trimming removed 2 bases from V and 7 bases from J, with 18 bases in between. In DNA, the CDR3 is TGTGCCAGCAGTGAACGTTCCGGGGGACTTGGGAACATTCAGTACTTC. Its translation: CASSERSGGLGNIQYF.